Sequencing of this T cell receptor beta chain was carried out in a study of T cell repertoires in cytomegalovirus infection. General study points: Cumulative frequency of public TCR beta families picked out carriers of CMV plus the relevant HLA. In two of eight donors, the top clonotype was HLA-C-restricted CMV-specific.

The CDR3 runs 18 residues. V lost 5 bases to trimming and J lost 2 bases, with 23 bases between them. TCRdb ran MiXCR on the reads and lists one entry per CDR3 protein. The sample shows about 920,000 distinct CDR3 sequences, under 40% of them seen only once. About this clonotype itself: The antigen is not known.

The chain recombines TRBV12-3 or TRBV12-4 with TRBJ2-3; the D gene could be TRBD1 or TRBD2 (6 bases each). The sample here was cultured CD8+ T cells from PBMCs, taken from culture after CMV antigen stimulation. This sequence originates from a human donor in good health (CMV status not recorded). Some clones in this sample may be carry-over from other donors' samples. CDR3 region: CASSPPGAVAAHTDTQYF. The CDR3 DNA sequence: TGTGCCAGCAGTCCCCCGGGGGCAGTGGCGGCGCACACAGATACGCAGTATTTT.